This T cell receptor (beta chain) is from a study of T cell repertoires in cytomegalovirus infection. Study at large: Well-studied HLA-B-restricted epitopes and recently identified HLA-C-restricted epitopes of CMV were both used in the study. Carrying CMV and the relevant HLA type showed in public TCR beta signatures.

For this clonotype: What it recognizes is unknown.

General study findings and limits: HLA-C-restricted CMV clonotypes gave the most frequent clonotype in two of eight donors.

From the reads, TCRdb called clonotypes with MiXCR, one entry per CDR3 protein. The sample has approximately 120,000 distinct CDR3 sequences, roughly 30% seen once. After removal of 5 bases from V and 2 bases from J, the junction contained 4 bases not matched to a gene. The CDR3 length is 14 residues. The clonotype comes from a human donor in good health (CMV status not recorded). Some clones in this sample may be carry-over from other donors' samples. This material consisted of CD8+ T cells from cultured PBMCs, taken from culture after CMV antigen stimulation. The chain recombines TRBV12-3 or TRBV12-4 with TRBJ2-3; 7 nucleotides line up with TRBD1. CDR3 bases: TGTGCCAGCAGTCTCGGACAGGCCACAGATACGCAGTATTTT. Encoded protein: CASSLGQATDTQYF.